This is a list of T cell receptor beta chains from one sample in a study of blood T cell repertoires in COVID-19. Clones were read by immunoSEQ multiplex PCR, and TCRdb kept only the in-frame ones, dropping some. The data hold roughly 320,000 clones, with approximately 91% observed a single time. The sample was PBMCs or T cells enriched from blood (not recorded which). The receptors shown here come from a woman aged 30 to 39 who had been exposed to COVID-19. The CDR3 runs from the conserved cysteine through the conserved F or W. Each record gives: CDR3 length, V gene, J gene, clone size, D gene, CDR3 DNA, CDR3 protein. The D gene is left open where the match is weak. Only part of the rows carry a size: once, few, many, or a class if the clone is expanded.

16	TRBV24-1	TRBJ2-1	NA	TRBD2	TGTGCCACCAGTGATCCCCGGACTAGCGGGGGGAATGAGCAGTTCTTC	CATSDPRTSGGNEQFF
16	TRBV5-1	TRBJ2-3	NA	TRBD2	TGCGCCAGCAGCTTGGTCGGCGGGGGGGCATTAGATACGCAGTATTTT	CASSLVGGGALDTQYF
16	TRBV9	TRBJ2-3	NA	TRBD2	TGTGCCAGCAGCATGACTAGCGGGGGGGTGACAGATACGCAGTATTTT	CASSMTSGGVTDTQYF
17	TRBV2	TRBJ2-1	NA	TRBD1	TGTGCCAGCAGCGCGGCATTGGGACAGGGTTACAACAATGAGCAGTTCTTC	CASSAALGQGYNNEQFF
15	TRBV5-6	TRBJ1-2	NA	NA	TGTGCCAGCAGGAACGGAGGGACGTGGGGCTATGGCTACACCTTC	CASRNGGTWGYGYTF
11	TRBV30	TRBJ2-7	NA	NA	TGTGCCTGGAGTGTGGCTAGCGAGCAGTACTTC	CAWSVASEQYF
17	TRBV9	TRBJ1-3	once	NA	TGTGCCAGCAGCGAAACCGGGAGGGGGTTCTCTGGAAACACCATATATTTT	CASSETGRGFSGNTIYF
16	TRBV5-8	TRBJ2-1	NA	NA	TGTGCCAGCAGCTTGCCAGGGAGGACGGGGTACAATGAGCAGTTCTTC	CASSLPGRTGYNEQFF
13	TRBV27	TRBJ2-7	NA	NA	TGTGCCAGCAGTTTCGCGGGGTTGGGCGAGCAGTACTTC	CASSFAGLGEQYF
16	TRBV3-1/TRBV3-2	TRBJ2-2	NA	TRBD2	TGTGCCAGCAGCCGGGGACTAGCGGGGTCCCCCGGGGAGCTGTTTTTT	CASSRGLAGSPGELFF
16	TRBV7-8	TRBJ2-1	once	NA	TGTGCCAGCAGCTTAGGTGTGGGGGCCTCCTACAATGAGCAGTTCTTC	CASSLGVGASYNEQFF
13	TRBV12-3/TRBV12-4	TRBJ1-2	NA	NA	TGTGCCAGCAGTTTCGAGGGAAGCTATGGCTACACCTTC	CASSFEGSYGYTF
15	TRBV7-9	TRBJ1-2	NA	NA	TGTGCCAGCAGCCCCACACGACAAGCTAACTATGGCTACACCTTC	CASSPTRQANYGYTF
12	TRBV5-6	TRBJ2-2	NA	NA	TGTGCCAGCAGCTTTAGTTCCGGGGAGCTGTTTTTT	CASSFSSGELFF
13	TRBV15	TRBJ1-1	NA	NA	TGTGCCACCAGCAGAGACTGGCTCACTGAAGCTTTCTTT	CATSRDWLTEAFF
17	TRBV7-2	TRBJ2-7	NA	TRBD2	TGTGCCAGCAGCTTAGCGTCTAGCGGGGGGATTCCCTACGAGCAGTACTTC	CASSLASSGGIPYEQYF
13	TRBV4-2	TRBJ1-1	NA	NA	TGTGCCAGCAGCCAACCACTTAACACTGAAGCTTTCTTT	CASSQPLNTEAFF
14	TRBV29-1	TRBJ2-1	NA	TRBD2	TGCAGCGTCGCGGGGGGACCGCTTTACAATGAGCAGTTCTTC	CSVAGGPLYNEQFF
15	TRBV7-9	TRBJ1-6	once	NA	TGTGCCAGCAGCTTAGTCCCCTCTCATAATTCACCCCTCCACTTT	CASSLVPSHNSPLHF
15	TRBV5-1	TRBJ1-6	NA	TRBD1	TGCGCCAGCAGCTTGGGGGGGACAGGAGTATCACCCCTCCACTTT	CASSLGGTGVSPLHF
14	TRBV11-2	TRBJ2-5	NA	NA	TGTGCCAGCAGCCGCGGGACAGATCAAGAGACCCAGTACTTC	CASSRGTDQETQYF
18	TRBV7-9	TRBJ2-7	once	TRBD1	TGTGCCAGCAGCTTAGCGAAACTCCGGGACAGGGCTTCATACGAGCAGTACTTC	CASSLAKLRDRASYEQYF
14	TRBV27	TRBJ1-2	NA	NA	TGTGCCAGCAGTTTAACGGGAGCTGTCTATGGCTACACCTTC	CASSLTGAVYGYTF